Listed here are 8 T cell receptor beta chains from one sample, sequenced in a study of blood T cell repertoires in COVID-19. Sequenced by immunoSEQ multiplex PCR; TCRdb stores in-frame clones only, minus some. The sample includes 160,000 or so clones, around four fifths of them seen just once. The sample taken for sequencing was PBMCs or T cells enriched from blood (not recorded which). Receptors were obtained from a woman in her forties or fifties who had recovered from COVID-19.

The rearrangement joins TRBV5-1 to TRBJ2-3; perhaps TRBD1 as D (5 bases). CDR1 is SGHRS, CDR2 YFSETQ, per germline. The CDR3 is 15 residues long. Trimming removed 4 bases from V and 0 bases from J, with 12 bases in between. CDR3 loop: CASSPTGTSTDTQYF. CDR3 bases: TGCGCCAGCAGCCCCACAGGTACTAGCACAGATACGCAGTATTTT. The full variable domain, rest sourced from reference TRBV5-1 and TRBJ2-3, is KAGVTQTPRYLIKTRGQQVTLSCSPISGHRSVSWYQQTPGQGLQFLFEYFSETQRNKGNFPGRFSGRQFSNSRSEMNVSTLELGDSALYLCASSPTGTSTDTQYFGPGTRLTVL.

The chain links TRBV7-9 to TRBJ1-5; D is possibly TRBD1 (6 bases). The CDR3 is 14 residues long. Trimming pared 3 bases from V and 6 bases from J, leaving 12 bases between. CDR1 is SEHNR, CDR2 FQNEAQ, per germline (reference sequence). In DNA form, the CDR3 reads TGTGCCAGCAGCTTCGCAGGGGATTCTCAGCCCCAGCATTTT. This codes for CASSFAGDSQPQHF.

The CDR3: CASSNAFRQTSNQPQHF. The CDR3 DNA reads TGTGCCAGTAGCAACGCTTTTAGACAGACGAGCAATCAGCCCCAGCATTTT. The chain uses TRBV19 and TRBJ1-5, with TRBD1 as a possible D gene (5 bases). Germline CDR1 is LNHDA and CDR2 is SQIVND (reference sequence). The V gene lost 6 bases and the J gene lost 1 base, with 19 bases spanning the gap. The CDR3 extends over 17 amino acids. The full variable domain, its missing parts supplied by reference TRBV19 and TRBJ1-5, is DGGITQSPKYLFRKEGQNVTLSCEQNLNHDAMYWYRQDPGQGLRLIYYSQIVNDFQKGDIAEGYSVSREKKESFPLTVTSAQKNPTAFYLCASSNAFRQTSNQPQHFGDGTRLSIL.

The rearrangement joins TRBV3-1 (or the pseudogene TRBV3-2) to TRBJ2-1; 9 bases agree with TRBD2. The CDR3 sequence is 15 residues long. Germline trimming cut 4 bases from V and 9 bases from J; bases unmatched to any gene: 10. Per germline, CDR1 LGHDT and CDR2 YNNKEL (reference sequence). DNA of the CDR3: TGTGCCAGCAGCCCCAACGCGGGGGGGCAGGGTGAGCAGTTCTTC. Its translation is CASSPNAGGQGEQFF.

The chain carries TRBV7-2 and TRBJ2-1; 10 bases match TRBD2. Per germline, CDR1 SGHTA and CDR2 FQGNSA. V was pared by 5 bases and J by 16 bases, with 11 bases of the junction left unmatched. The CDR3 totals 13 residues. The CDR3 sequence is CASSILAGESEFF. CDR3 coding DNA: TGTGCCAGCAGCATTCTAGCGGGAGAGAGTGAATTCTTC.

The chain links TRBV7-2 to TRBJ2-2, with 8 positions matching TRBD2. The V gene's germline CDR1 is SGHTA and CDR2 FQGNSA. The CDR3 is made up of 15 amino acids. V gave up 5 bases and J gave up 4 bases; unmatched junction bases: 6. CDR3 in amino acids: CASSPSGWITGELFF. The CDR3 DNA follows: TGTGCCAGCAGCCCTAGCGGGTGGATCACCGGGGAGCTGTTTTTT.

This clone was observed a few times. The J gene is TRBJ2-7, the V gene TRBV12-3 or TRBV12-4; TRBD1 matches 7 bases. The CDR3 has 13 amino acids. Trimming took 5 bases from V and 2 from J; bases not matched to a gene: 3. CDR3 loop: CASSGTVPYEQYF. The CDR3 DNA sequence: TGTGCCAGCAGTGGGACAGTGCCCTACGAGCAGTACTTC.

The rearrangement uses TRBV28 and TRBJ1-2; 7 bases are shared with TRBD1. Per germline, CDR1 MDHEN and CDR2 SYDVKM. Trimming cost V 5 bases and J 4 bases; bases outside gene matches: 10. This CDR3 comprises 15 residues. CDR3 protein: CASSKGQMSLYGYTF. The CDR3 region has the DNA TGTGCCAGCAGTAAGGGACAGATGAGCCTCTATGGCTACACCTTC.